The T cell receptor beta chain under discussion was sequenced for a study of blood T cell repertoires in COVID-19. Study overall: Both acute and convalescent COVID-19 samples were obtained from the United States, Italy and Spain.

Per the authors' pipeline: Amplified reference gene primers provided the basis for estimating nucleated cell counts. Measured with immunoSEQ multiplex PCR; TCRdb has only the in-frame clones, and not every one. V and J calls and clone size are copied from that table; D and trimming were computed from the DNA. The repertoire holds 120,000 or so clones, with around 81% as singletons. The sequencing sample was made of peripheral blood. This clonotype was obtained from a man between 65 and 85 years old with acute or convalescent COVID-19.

In DNA form, the CDR3 reads TGTGCCAGCAGCGGACAGGGGTCTGCTAATGAAAAACTGTTTTTT. Protein sequence: CASSGQGSANEKLFF. This chain links TRBV9 with TRBJ1-4; 8 bases agree with TRBD1. V shed 3 bases, J shed 3 bases, and the junction held 4 bases outside the gene matches. Germline lookup yields CDR1 SGDLS and CDR2 YYNGEE. This CDR3 comprises 15 residues.